This T cell receptor beta chain originates from a study of control samples from healthy donors and cancer patients. The table came from immunoSEQ multiplex PCR; TCRdb's copy has only in-frame clones and leaves some out. Found here are about 55,000 clones, 95% to 97% of them singletons; the top ten hold approximately 1.9%. There are 14 residues in the CDR3. The ends lost 5 bases at V and 0 bases at J; junction bases unmatched: 3. CDR1 is GTSNPN and CDR2 is SVGIG in the germline V gene (reference sequence). This sequence was found in a woman under 40 in good health. The sequenced sample consisted of blood. This rearrangement joins TRBV30 to TRBJ2-5; 10 positions agree with TRBD2. CDR3: CAWVLAGYQETQYF. The CDR3 DNA sequence: TGTGCCTGGGTACTAGCGGGGTACCAAGAGACCCAGTACTTC.